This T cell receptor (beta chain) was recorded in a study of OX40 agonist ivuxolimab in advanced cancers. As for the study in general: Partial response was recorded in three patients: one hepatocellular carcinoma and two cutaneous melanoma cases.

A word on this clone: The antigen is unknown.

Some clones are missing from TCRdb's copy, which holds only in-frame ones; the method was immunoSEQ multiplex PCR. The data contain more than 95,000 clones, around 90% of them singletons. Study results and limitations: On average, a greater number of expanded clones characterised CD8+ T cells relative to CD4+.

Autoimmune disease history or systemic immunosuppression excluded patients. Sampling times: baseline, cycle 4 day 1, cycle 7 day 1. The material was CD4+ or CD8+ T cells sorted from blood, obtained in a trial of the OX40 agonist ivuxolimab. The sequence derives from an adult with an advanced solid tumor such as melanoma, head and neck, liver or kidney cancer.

Written as DNA, the CDR3 is TGTGCCAGCAGCCCTCGAGCGGGAGTGGGCCTTTCTAGCACAGATACGCAGTATTTT. This encodes CASSPRAGVGLSSTDTQYF. The V gene is TRBV9, the J gene TRBJ2-3, with 8 bases that match TRBD2. The CDR3 totals 19 residues. Per germline, CDR1 SGDLS and CDR2 YYNGEE. The junction had 16 bases not matched to a gene; V was cut back by 4 bases and J by 0 bases.